The present T cell receptor beta chain was sequenced within a study of blood T cells in healthy people across ages. Total RNA extraction produced at least 5.5 micrograms (per sample) for the study. The use of a sample-barcoded 5' primer and a J-beta primer mix characterized a second PCR of about 7 to 12 cycles. TCRdb passed the 5' RACE reads through MiXCR, listing each CDR3 protein once. The data show approximately 800,000 distinct CDR3 sequences, about 34% seen once. General study results and limits: Older individuals had lower TCR beta diversity per million T cells (the decline was roughly linear).

The germline CDR1 and CDR2 sequences are LGHDT and YNNKEL (reference sequence). V was pared by 0 bases and J by 6 bases, with 14 bases between. This CDR3 spans 15 amino acids. Note on this clonotype: Its target is unknown.

The chain employs TRBV3-1 and TRBJ1-2; D possibly corresponds to TRBD1 (6 bases). The sample was blood. The sequence came from a young man in good health. CDR3 nucleotides: TGTGCCAGCAGCCAAGATTGGGACATCCCGGATGGCTACACCTTC. Its protein is CASSQDWDIPDGYTF.